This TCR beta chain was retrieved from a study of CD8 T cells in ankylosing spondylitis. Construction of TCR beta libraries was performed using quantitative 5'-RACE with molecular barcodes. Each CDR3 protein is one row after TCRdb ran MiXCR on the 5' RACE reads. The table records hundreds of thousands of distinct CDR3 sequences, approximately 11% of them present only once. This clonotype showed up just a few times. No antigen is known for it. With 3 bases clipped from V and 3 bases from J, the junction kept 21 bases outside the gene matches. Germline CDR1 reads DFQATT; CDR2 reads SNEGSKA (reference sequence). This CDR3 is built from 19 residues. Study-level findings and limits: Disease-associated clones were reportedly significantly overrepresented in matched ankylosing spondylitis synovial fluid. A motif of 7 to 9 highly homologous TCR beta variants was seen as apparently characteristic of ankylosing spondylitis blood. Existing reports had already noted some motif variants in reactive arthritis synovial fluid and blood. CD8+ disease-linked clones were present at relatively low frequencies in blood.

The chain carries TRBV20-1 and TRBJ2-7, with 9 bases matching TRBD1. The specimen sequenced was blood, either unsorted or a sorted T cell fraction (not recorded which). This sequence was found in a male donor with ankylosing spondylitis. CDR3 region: CSASSTALSWDREFYEQYF. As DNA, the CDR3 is TGCAGTGCTAGCTCAACGGCCCTCAGTTGGGACAGGGAGTTCTACGAGCAGTACTTC.